Listed below are T cell receptor beta chains from one sample, sequenced in a study of T cell changes during pregnancy in multiple sclerosis. Method: immunoSEQ multiplex PCR; TCRdb's copy keeps in-frame clones and lacks some. The repertoire consists of more than 90,000 clones, with about 92% occurring once and the leading ten covering 1.5%. The sequencing here drew on peripheral blood, taken in the first trimester of pregnancy. The receptors shown here come from a female donor with multiple sclerosis, enrolled in a pregnancy study. The CDR3 runs from the conserved cysteine through the conserved F or W. A D gene is named only where the DNA matches it firmly. The size entry is marked missing in some rows and otherwise reads once, few, many or a size class.

>TRBV5-1|TRBJ2-2|NA|NA
TGCGCCAGCAGCTCCCCGTTGATGTCTTCCGGAGTGGAGCTGTTTTTT
CASSSPLMSSGVELFF
>TRBV5-1|TRBJ2-5|NA|TRBD1
TGCGCCAGCAGCTTGGACGGGACAGGGGGCCTGGAGACCCAGTACTTC
CASSLDGTGGLETQYF
>TRBV7-2|TRBJ2-7|once|TRBD2
TGTGCCAGCAGCCCGTGGACTAGCGGGCGTCTGGGACAGTACTTC
CASSPWTSGRLGQYF
>TRBV18|TRBJ1-2|few|TRBD1
TGTGCCAGCTCACAGGACAGGGGCAACTATGGCTACACCTTC
CASSQDRGNYGYTF
>TRBV5-4|TRBJ2-7|NA|NA
TGTGCCAGCAGCTTGTGGGCTGAAGGCGAGCAGTACTTC
CASSLWAEGEQYF
>TRBV5-4|TRBJ1-2|NA|TRBD1
TGTGCCAGCAGCTTAGAACAGGACAGGGGGCTTCACTTC
CASSLEQDRGLHF
>TRBV5-6|TRBJ2-5|NA|NA
TGTGCCAGCAGCTTTTACGGGGACCAAGAGACCCAGTACTTC
CASSFYGDQETQYF
>TRBV10-3|TRBJ2-1|NA|TRBD1
TGTGCCATCAGTGAGTCGAGTGGGACAGGCTACAATGAGCAGTTCTTC
CAISESSGTGYNEQFF
>TRBV6-5|TRBJ1-2|NA|TRBD1
TGTGCCAGCAGTTACGAGGGACAGGCCTTCACCTATGGCTACACCTTC
CASSYEGQAFTYGYTF
>TRBV25-1|TRBJ1-4|NA|NA
TGTGCCAGCAGTGTGGGAGGATTTAATGAAAAACTGTTTTTT
CASSVGGFNEKLFF
>TRBV28|TRBJ1-4|once|NA
TGTGCCAGCAGCGGAGACTTGGTTGAAAAACTGTTTTTT
CASSGDLVEKLFF
>TRBV27|TRBJ2-3|NA|TRBD2
TGTGCCAGCAGTTTAGATAGGACTAGCGTCGGTACGCAGTATTTT
CASSLDRTSVGTQYF
>TRBV27|TRBJ2-7|NA|NA
TGTGCCAGCAGTTTAACGGCAGACTATTTACCTACCTACGAGCAGTACTTC
CASSLTADYLPTYEQYF
>TRBV4-3|TRBJ2-3|NA|TRBD1
TGCGCCAGCAGCCAAGGGGTACAGGGGATGGGCACAGATACGCAGTATTTT
CASSQGVQGMGTDTQYF
>TRBV7-2|TRBJ1-2|NA|TRBD1
TGTGCCAGCAGCTTAGGGACAGGGGGCTATGGCTACACCTTC
CASSLGTGGYGYTF
>TRBV7-9|TRBJ2-7|NA|TRBD1
TGTGCCAGCAGACCCGCGGCCCTGCAGGGGGCCGGCGAGCAGTACTTC
CASRPAALQGAGEQYF
>TRBV9|TRBJ1-5|NA|NA
TGTGCCAGTTCTTTGGACAGTCGCAATCAGCCCCAGCATTTT
CASSLDSRNQPQHF
>TRBV6-1|TRBJ2-1|NA|NA
TGTGCCAGCAGTGTCCAGGGGCCGGGCAATGAGCAGTTCTTC
CASSVQGPGNEQFF
>TRBV6-5|TRBJ2-3|NA|TRBD2
TGTGCCAGCAGTTCAACCTTTAGCGGGAGCTCAGATACGCAGTATTTT
CASSSTFSGSSDTQYF
>TRBV5-1|TRBJ2-7|NA|NA
TGCGCCAGCAGGGAAGGGGAGGCCAACTACGAGCAGTACTTC
CASREGEANYEQYF
>TRBV5-4|TRBJ1-1|NA|TRBD1
TGTGCCAGCAGCCCCGGGACAGCCCCCGGGAACACTGAAGCTTTCTTT
CASSPGTAPGNTEAFF
>TRBV13|TRBJ2-3|NA|TRBD2
TGTGCCAGCAGCTTATCTCTAGCGGGACCCCAGAGCACAGATACGCAGTATTTT
CASSLSLAGPQSTDTQYF
>TRBV5-4|TRBJ2-2|NA|TRBD1
TGTGCCAGCAGCGGGACAGGGGGCGGCACCGGGGAGCTGTTTTTT
CASSGTGGGTGELFF
>TRBV4-1|TRBJ2-7|NA|NA
TGCGCCAGCAGCCTACAGGGTGTCCACTACGAGCAGTACTTC
CASSLQGVHYEQYF
>TRBV11-2|TRBJ2-7|NA|TRBD1
TGTGCCAGCAGCTTAGAGGGGACAGGGGGCTCCTACGAGCAGTACTTC
CASSLEGTGGSYEQYF
>TRBV6-1|TRBJ2-1|NA|TRBD2
TGTGCCGGGAACCCCGGGGGAGGGGAATACAATGAGCAGTTCTTC
CAGNPGGGEYNEQFF
>TRBV28|TRBJ2-3|NA|TRBD2
TGTGCCAGCAGTTTAGGTCTAGCGGGGATCACGGATACGCAGTATTTT
CASSLGLAGITDTQYF
>TRBV27|TRBJ2-4|NA|NA
TGTGCCAGCAGTCCCCCAGGGGGGAGAGCCAAAAACATTCAGTACTTC
CASSPPGGRAKNIQYF
>TRBV19|TRBJ1-2|once|TRBD1
TGTGCCAGTAGTACGGGGACAGGATATGGCTACACCTTC
CASSTGTGYGYTF
>TRBV28|TRBJ1-1|NA|TRBD1
TGTGCCAGCAGTTTTACCAACGCAGGGGGCGAAGCTTTCTTT
CASSFTNAGGEAFF
>TRBV6-1|TRBJ2-1|NA|TRBD2
TGTGCCAGCAGTGAACAGGCGGGACTAGGCTTTCGAAATGAGCAGTTCTTC
CASSEQAGLGFRNEQFF
>TRBV7-8|TRBJ2-5|NA|NA
TGTGCCAGCAGCTTAGCGAGGGGGGGCCAGTACTTC
CASSLARGGQYF
>TRBV2|TRBJ2-2|NA|TRBD1
TGTGCCAGCAGTGCCGACAGGGCGAACACCGGGGAGCTGTTTTTT
CASSADRANTGELFF
>TRBV19|TRBJ1-5|NA|TRBD1
TGTGCCAGTCGAACAGGGGCGGGAAGCAATCAGCCCCAGCATTTT
CASRTGAGSNQPQHF
>TRBV19|TRBJ2-7|NA|NA
TGTGCCAGTAGTATTATCGGGTACGAGCAGTACTTC
CASSIIGYEQYF
>TRBV11-2|TRBJ2-7|NA|TRBD1
TGTGCCAGCAGCGTCGGGACAGCCCGCTACGAGCAGTACTTC
CASSVGTARYEQYF
>TRBV28|TRBJ1-5|NA|NA
TGTGCCAGCAGGCCACAGGGAACTCGCAATCAGCCCCAGCATTTT
CASRPQGTRNQPQHF
>TRBV11-2|TRBJ2-3|NA|TRBD2
TGTGCCAGCAGCTTGGCAGCGGGGAGATGGGTAGATACGCAGTATTTT
CASSLAAGRWVDTQYF
>TRBV4-3|TRBJ2-2|NA|NA
TGCGCCAGCAGCCAAGCTCAGGGCGGGGAGCTGTTTTTT
CASSQAQGGELFF
>TRBV18|TRBJ2-7|NA|NA
TGTGCCAGCTCACACGACAGGTCTACTAAGCAGTACTTC
CASSHDRSTKQYF
>TRBV9|TRBJ2-7|NA|NA
TGTGCCAGCAGCGCCGGGACTTCTCTTACGCAGCAGTACTTC
CASSAGTSLTQQYF
>TRBV6-1|TRBJ2-2|NA|NA
TGTGCCAGCAGAGAACAGGGAATCCCGAACACCGGGGAGCTGTTTTTT
CASREQGIPNTGELFF
>TRBV30|TRBJ1-2|NA|NA
TGTGCCTGGTGGGGGACCACAGGGCTGAATGGCTACACCTTC
CAWWGTTGLNGYTF
>TRBV6-7|TRBJ2-5|NA|NA
TGTGCCAGCAGTTACTATCAGGGCCAAGAAGTGACCCAGTACTTC
CASSYYQGQEVTQYF
>TRBV5-1|TRBJ2-2|NA|NA
TGCGCCAGCAGCTTGGGGGGAGTAGGAAACACCGGGGAGCTGTTTTTT
CASSLGGVGNTGELFF
>TRBV6-1|TRBJ2-1|once|NA
TGTGCCAGCCGCGCCAGCCAGCGCGGGGACAATGAGCAGTTCTTC
CASRASQRGDNEQFF
>TRBV29-1|TRBJ2-1|NA|TRBD2
TGCAGCGTTGTCTATGGCGGGAGACCCTACAATGAGCAGTTCTTC
CSVVYGGRPYNEQFF
>TRBV28|TRBJ2-4|NA|NA
TGTGCCAGCAGTTTACCGCAGGGAAACATTCAGTACTTC
CASSLPQGNIQYF
>TRBV19|TRBJ1-1|NA|NA
TGTGCCACCACGACAGTAGCTGAAGCTTTCTTT
CATTTVAEAFF
>TRBV28|TRBJ2-2|NA|NA
TGTGCCAGCAGTCCCGCCGGGTTCACCGGGGAGCTGTTTTTT
CASSPAGFTGELFF
>TRBV4-1|TRBJ1-1|NA|TRBD1
TGCGCCAGCAGCCAAGCTCTGACAGGGCTGAACACTGAAGCTTTCTTT
CASSQALTGLNTEAFF
>TRBV10-2|TRBJ2-2|NA|TRBD1
TGCGCCAGCAGTAACGGACAGGGACAGTACACCGGGGAGCTGTTTTTT
CASSNGQGQYTGELFF
>TRBV10-2|TRBJ2-3|NA|TRBD2
TGCGCCAGCAGTGTTGGACTAGCGGGAGCAGATACGCAGTATTTT
CASSVGLAGADTQYF
>TRBV4-1|TRBJ2-7|NA|TRBD2
TGCGCCAGCAGTCCTAGCGGGAGCTCCTACGAGCAGTACTTC
CASSPSGSSYEQYF